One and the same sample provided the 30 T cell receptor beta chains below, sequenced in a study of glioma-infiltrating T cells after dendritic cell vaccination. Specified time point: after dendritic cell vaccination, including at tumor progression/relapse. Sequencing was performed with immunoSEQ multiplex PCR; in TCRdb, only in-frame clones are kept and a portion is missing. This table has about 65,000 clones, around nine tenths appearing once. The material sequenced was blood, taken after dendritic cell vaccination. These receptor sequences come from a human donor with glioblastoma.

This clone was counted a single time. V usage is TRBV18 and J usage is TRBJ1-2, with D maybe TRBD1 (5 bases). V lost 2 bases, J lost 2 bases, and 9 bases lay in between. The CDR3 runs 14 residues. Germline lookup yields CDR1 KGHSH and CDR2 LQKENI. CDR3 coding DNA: TGTGCCAGCTCACCAGTGAGACAGAACTATGGCTACACCTTC. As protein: CASSPVRQNYGYTF.

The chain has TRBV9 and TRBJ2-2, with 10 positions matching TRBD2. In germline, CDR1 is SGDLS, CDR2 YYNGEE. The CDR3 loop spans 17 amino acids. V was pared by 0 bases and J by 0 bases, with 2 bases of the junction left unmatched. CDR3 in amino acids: CASSVVGTSANTGELFF. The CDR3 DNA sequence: TGTGCCAGCAGCGTAGTTGGGACTAGCGCGAACACCGGGGAGCTGTTTTTT.

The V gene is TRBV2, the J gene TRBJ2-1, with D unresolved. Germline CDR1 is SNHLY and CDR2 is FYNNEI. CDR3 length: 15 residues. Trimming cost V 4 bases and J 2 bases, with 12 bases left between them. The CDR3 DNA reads TGTGCCAGCAGTGGGCCTAGACGCCCCTACAATGAGCAGTTCTTC. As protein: CASSGPRRPYNEQFF.

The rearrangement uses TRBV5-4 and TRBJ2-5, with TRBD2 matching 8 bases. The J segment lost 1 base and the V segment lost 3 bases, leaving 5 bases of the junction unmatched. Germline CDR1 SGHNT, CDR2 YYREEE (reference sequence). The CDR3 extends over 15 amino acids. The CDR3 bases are TGTGCCAGCAGCTCCCGCACTAGCGGCCAAGAGACCCAGTACTTC. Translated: CASSSRTSGQETQYF.

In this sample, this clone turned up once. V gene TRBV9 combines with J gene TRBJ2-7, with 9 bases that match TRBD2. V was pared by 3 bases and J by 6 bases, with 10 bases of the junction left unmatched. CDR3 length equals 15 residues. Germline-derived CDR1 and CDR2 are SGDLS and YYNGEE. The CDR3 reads CASSGGLASLPEQYF. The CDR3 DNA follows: TGTGCCAGCAGCGGGGGACTAGCAAGTCTCCCCGAGCAGTACTTC.

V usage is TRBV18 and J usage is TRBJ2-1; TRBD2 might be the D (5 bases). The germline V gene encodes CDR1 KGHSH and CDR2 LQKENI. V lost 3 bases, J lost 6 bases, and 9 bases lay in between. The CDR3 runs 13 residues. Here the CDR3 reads CASSPLGLNEQFF. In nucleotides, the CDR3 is TGTGCCAGCTCACCCCTTGGACTCAATGAGCAGTTCTTC.

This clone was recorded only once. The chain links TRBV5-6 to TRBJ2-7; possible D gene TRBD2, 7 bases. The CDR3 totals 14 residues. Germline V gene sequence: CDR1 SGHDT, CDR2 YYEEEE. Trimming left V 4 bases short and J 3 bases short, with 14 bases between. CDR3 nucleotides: TGTGCCAGCAGCGGGGGGGGACAACACTACGAGCAGTACTTC. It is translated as CASSGGGQHYEQYF.

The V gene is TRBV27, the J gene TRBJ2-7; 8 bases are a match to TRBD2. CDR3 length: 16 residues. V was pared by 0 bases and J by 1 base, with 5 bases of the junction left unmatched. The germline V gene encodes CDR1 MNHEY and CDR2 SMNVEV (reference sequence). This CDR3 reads CASSLSGLAGSYEQYF. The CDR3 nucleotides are TGTGCCAGCAGTTTATCGGGGCTAGCGGGTTCCTACGAGCAGTACTTC.

This CDR3 reads CAWSDTGLNQPQHF. CDR3 coding DNA: TGTGCCTGGAGTGATACAGGGCTCAATCAGCCCCAGCATTTT. This chain connects TRBV30 to TRBJ1-5, with TRBD1 as a possible D gene (6 bases). The V gene lost 1 base and the J gene lost 3 bases, with 10 bases spanning the gap. The germline gives CDR1 GTSNPN, CDR2 SVGIG (reference sequence). CDR3 length: 14 amino acids.

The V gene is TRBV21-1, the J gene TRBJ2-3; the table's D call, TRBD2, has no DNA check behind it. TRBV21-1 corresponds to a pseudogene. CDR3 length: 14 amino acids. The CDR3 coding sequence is TGTGCCAGCAGCCCACTACTCCCCACAGATACGCAGTATTTT. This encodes CASSPLLPTDTQYF.

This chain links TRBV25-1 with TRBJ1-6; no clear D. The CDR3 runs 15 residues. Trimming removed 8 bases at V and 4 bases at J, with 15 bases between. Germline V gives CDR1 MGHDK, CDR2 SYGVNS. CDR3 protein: CASEDRKAYNSPLHF. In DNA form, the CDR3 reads TGTGCCAGCGAGGATCGAAAGGCATATAATTCACCCCTCCACTTT.

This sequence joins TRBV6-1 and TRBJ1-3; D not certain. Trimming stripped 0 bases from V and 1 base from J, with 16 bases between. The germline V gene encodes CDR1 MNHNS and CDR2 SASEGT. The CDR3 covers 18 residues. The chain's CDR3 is CASSEAPTGFGSGNTIYF. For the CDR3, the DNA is TGTGCCAGCAGTGAAGCTCCTACGGGTTTTGGGTCTGGAAACACCATATATTTT.

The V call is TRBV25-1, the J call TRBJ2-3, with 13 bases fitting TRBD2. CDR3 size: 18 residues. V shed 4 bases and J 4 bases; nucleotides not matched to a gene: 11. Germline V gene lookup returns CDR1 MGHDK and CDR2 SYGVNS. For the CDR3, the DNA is TGTGCCAGCAGTGTAATAACTAGCGGGAGGGCCCCCCCAGATACGCAGTATTTT. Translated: CASSVITSGRAPPDTQYF.

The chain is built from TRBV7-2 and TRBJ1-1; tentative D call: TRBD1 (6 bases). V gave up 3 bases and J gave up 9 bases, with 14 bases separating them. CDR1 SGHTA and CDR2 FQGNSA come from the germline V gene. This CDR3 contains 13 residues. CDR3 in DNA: TGTGCCAGCAGCTTTTCACAGGGAGAGAAAGCTTTCTTT. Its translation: CASSFSQGEKAFF.

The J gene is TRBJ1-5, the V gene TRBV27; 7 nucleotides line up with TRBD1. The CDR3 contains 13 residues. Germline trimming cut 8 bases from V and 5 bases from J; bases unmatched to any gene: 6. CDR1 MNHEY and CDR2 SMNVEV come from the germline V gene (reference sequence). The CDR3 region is CASSLQGYQPQHF. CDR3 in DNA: TGTGCCAGCTCCCTACAGGGGTATCAGCCCCAGCATTTT.

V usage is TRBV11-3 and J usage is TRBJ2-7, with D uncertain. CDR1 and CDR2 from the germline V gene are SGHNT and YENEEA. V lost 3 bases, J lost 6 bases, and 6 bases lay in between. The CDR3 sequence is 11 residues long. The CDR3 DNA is TGTGCCAGCAGCTTGCAGCGCGAGCAGTACTTC. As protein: CASSLQREQYF.

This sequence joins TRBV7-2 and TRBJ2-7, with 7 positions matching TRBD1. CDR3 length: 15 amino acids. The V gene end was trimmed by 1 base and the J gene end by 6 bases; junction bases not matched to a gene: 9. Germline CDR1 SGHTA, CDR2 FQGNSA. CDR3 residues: CASSLGQGRSGEQYF. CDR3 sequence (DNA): TGTGCCAGCAGCTTAGGACAGGGAAGGAGTGGCGAGCAGTACTTC.

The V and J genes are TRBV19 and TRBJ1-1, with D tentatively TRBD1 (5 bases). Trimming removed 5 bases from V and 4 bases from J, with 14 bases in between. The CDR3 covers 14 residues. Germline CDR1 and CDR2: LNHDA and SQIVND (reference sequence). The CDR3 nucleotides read TGTGCCAGTAGTCTGCCGACAGTGGGCACTGAAGCTTTCTTT. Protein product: CASSLPTVGTEAFF.

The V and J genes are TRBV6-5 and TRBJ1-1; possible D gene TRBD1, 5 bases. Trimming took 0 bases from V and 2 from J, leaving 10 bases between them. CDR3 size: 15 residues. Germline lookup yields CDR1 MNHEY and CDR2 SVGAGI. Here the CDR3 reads CASSYSAGPNTEAFF. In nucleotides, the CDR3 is TGTGCCAGCAGTTACTCCGCGGGGCCTAACACTGAAGCTTTCTTT.

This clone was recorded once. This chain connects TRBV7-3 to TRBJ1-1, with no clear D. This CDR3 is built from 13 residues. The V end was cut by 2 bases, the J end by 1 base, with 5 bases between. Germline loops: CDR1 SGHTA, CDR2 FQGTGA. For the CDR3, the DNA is TGTGCCAGCAGCTTATACACGAACACTGAAGCTTTCTTT. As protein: CASSLYTNTEAFF.

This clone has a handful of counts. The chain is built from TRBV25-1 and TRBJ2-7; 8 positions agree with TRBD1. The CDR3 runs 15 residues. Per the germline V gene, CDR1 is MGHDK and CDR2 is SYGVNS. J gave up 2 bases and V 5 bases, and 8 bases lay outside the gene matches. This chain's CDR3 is CASSPGNRGTYEQYF. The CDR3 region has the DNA TGTGCCAGCAGTCCCGGAAACAGGGGGACCTACGAGCAGTACTTC.

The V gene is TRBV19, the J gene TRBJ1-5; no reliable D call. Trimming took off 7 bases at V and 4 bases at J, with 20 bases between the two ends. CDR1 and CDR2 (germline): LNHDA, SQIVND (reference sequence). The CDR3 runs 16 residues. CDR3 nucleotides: TGTGCCAGTATAGCGGGATCCACCTTCGGGAATCAGCCCCAGCATTTT. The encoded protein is CASIAGSTFGNQPQHF.

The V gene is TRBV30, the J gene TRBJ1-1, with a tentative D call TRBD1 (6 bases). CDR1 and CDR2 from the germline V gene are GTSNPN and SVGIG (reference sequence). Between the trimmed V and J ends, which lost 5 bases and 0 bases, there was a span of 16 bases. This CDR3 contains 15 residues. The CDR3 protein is CAWFGGQLMNTEAFF. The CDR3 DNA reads TGTGCCTGGTTTGGAGGACAGCTCATGAACACTGAAGCTTTCTTT.

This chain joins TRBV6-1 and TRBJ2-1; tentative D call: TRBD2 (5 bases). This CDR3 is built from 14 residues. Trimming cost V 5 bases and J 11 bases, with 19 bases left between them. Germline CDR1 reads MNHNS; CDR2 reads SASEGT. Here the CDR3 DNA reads TGTGCCAGCAGTTCTCCGAACCAGAACGGGAAGCAGTTCTTC. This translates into CASSSPNQNGKQFF.

The CDR3, as DNA: TGTGCCAGCAAGGGACAGGGGAACGATCAGCCCCAGCATTTT. Amino acids: CASKGQGNDQPQHF. The chain couples TRBV25-1 to TRBJ1-5; 10 bases are a match to TRBD1. The CDR3 consists of 14 residues. Germline assignment: CDR1 MGHDK and CDR2 SYGVNS. J lost 5 bases, V lost 7 bases, and 5 bases had no gene match.

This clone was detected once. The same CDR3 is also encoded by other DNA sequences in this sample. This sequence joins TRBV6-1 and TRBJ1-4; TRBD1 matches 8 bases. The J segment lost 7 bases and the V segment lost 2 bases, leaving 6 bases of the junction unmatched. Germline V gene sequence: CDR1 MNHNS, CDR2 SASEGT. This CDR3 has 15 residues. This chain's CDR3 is CASSELRGPGEKLFF. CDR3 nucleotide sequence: TGTGCCAGCAGTGAACTCAGGGGGCCGGGTGAAAAACTGTTTTTT.

CDR3 DNA: TGTGCCAGCAGTTTGGGGACAGAGGGGAACACTGAAGCTTTCTTT. Residues: CASSLGTEGNTEAFF. The J gene is TRBJ1-1, the V gene TRBV28; 7 nucleotides line up with TRBD1. CDR1 is MDHEN and CDR2 is SYDVKM in the germline V gene. The CDR3 sequence is 15 residues long. V dropped 3 bases and J dropped 1; count of bases not matched to a gene: 5.

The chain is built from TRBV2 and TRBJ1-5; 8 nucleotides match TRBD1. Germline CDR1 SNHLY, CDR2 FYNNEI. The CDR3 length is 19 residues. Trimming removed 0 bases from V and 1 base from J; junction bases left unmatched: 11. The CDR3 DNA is TGTGCCAGCAGTGAAGCACCAAGCGAAACAGGGGGAAGCAATCAGCCCCAGCATTTT. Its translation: CASSEAPSETGGSNQPQHF.

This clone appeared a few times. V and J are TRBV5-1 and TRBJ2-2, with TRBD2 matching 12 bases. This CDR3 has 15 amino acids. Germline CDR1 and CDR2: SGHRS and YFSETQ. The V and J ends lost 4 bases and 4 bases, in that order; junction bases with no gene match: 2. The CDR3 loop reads CASSRTSGVTGELFF. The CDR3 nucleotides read TGCGCCAGCAGCCGGACTAGCGGGGTCACCGGGGAGCTGTTTTTT.

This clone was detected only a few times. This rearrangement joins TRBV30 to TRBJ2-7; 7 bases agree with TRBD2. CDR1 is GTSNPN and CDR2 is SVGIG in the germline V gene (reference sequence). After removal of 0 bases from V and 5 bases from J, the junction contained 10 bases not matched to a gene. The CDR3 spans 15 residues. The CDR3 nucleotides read TGTGCCTGGAGTGTGGCAGCGGGAATCCTACACGAGCAGTACTTC. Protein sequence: CAWSVAAGILHEQYF.